This TCR beta chain was recorded in a study of cytomegalovirus exposure and HLA in healthy donors. Findings and caveats of the study: Among the most significant clusters, several appeared linked to common viral pathogens in a later analysis. Among TCR beta chains, those listed as cytomegalovirus-associated numbered more than 150. Using the classifier, cytomegalovirus status was reportedly diagnosed with high specificity and sensitivity.

The CDR3 consists of 15 residues. The V and J ends lost 4 bases and 7 bases respectively, with 20 bases between them. Looked up from germline, CDR1 is LNHDA and CDR2 is SQIVND (reference sequence). 13 Jbeta primers and 60 Vbeta primers were used for the PCR. Sequencing used immunoSEQ multiplex PCR; TCRdb keeps in-frame clones, though not all of them. The sample includes roughly 150,000 clones, approximately 82% of them seen just once. Note on this clone: Its antigen is currently unknown.

The source of this sequence is a man between 18 and 35 years old in good health and CMV-seropositive. The sequencing input was PBMCs. The chain employs TRBV19 and TRBJ2-7; maybe TRBD2 (7 bases). The CDR3 DNA reads TGTGCCAGTAGTAACTGGACTAGGGGGACCCAAGAGCAGTACTTC. Its protein product is CASSNWTRGTQEQYF.